This T cell receptor (beta chain) originates from a study of human T cells and chemical hapten exposure. Study summary: Affected patients, primarily female, had alopecia areata, totalis or universalis.

Time point here: patch test 1, 2 weeks after DPC sensitization. Treatment here: therapeutic diphenylcyclopropenone sensitization with weekly scalp DPC. Library construction involved attaching unique molecular identifiers to individual cDNA molecules, which allowed quantitative, reproducible TCR counting. One entry per CDR3 protein, called by TCRdb with MiXCR from the RACE reads. The data contain more than 90,000 distinct CDR3 sequences, more than 9% of them singletons. Germline CDR1 is MNHEY and CDR2 is SVGEGT. The V and J ends lost 5 bases and 4 bases respectively, with 8 bases between them. There are 12 residues in the CDR3. Study-wide points: No alteration of TCRs above 1 in 1000 frequency was seen with DPC sensitization. Every donor had alopecia, and their immune response may therefore differ from healthy people's.

This clonotype turned up a few times. Its antigen is undetermined. The source was whole blood, collected in connection with sensitization to the hapten diphenylcyclopropenone (DPC). The TCR originated in a middle-aged man with alopecia areata. Some clones in this sample may be carry-over from other donors' samples. The chain carries TRBV6-2 or TRBV6-3 and TRBJ1-2, with D unclear. The CDR3 DNA follows: TGTGCCAGCAGTGACGGTTTCTATGGCTACACCTTC. This gives the protein CASSDGFYGYTF.